Below, one T cell receptor (beta chain) is given with its context. Its specificity is not known. This record belongs to a study of beta chain features in type 1 diabetes. Researchers reported sorting CD4+ naive, central memory, regulatory and stem cell-like memory cells via CD45RO/CCR7/CD25/CD127/CD95/CD27. Findings and limits, study-wide: Shortening of TCRB CDR3s, moderate but significant, appeared in all four CD4+ subsets of Type 1 diabetes patients.

The isolated RNA, all of it, was reverse transcribed, so expressed TCRB transcripts were what got sequenced. Deep immunoSEQ sequencing covered naive, central memory and regulatory T cell samples. Libraries were prepared by immunoSEQ multiplex PCR; TCRdb keeps only in-frame clonotypes and omits some of them. The sample lists around 180,000 clones, 6% to 9% occurring once. Source material: central memory CD4+ T cells from blood. The receptor comes from a man aged 18 to 29 with type 1 diabetes.

This CDR3 is CASSSWTEETQYF. The CDR3, as DNA: TGTGCCAGCAGCTCCTGGACAGAAGAGACCCAGTACTTC. The V gene is TRBV5-4, the J gene TRBJ2-5; a weak D match, TRBD1 (6 bases). The CDR3 is made up of 13 amino acids. The germline gives CDR1 SGHNT, CDR2 YYREEE (reference sequence). Trimming removed 3 bases from V and 3 bases from J, with 9 bases in between. The full variable domain, rest sourced from reference TRBV5-4 and TRBJ2-5, is ETGVTQSPTHLIKTRGQQVTLRCSSQSGHNTVSWYQQALGQGPQFIFQYYREEENGRGNFPPRFSGLQFPNYSSELNVNALELDDSALYLCASSSWTEETQYFGPGTRLLVL.